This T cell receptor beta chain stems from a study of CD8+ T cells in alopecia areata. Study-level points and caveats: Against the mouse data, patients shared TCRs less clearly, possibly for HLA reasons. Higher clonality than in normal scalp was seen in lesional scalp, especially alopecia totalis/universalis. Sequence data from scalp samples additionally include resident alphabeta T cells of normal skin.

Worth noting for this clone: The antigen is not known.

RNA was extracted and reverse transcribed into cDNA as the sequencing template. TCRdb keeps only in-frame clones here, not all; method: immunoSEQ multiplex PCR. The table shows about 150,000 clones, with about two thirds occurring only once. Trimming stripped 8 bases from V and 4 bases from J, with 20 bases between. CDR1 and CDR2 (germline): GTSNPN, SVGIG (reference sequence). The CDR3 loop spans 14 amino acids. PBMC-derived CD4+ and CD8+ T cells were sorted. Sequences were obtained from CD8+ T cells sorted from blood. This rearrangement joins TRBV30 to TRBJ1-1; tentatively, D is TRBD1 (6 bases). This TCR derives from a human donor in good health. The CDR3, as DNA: TGTGCCCAGCAGACAGGTGGGATCGGCACTGAAGCTTTCTTT. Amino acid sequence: CAQQTGGIGTEAFF.